The 11 T cell receptor beta chains below were found in one sample sequenced in a study of cytomegalovirus exposure and HLA in healthy donors. A multiplex PCR was run with 60 Vbeta primers and 13 Jbeta primers. TCRdb's copy holds only in-frame clones and misses some; the assay was immunoSEQ multiplex PCR. The repertoire has around 140,000 clones, roughly 9.6% of them found once; the top ten carry 5.5% to 8%. Material for sequencing was PBMCs. The source is a woman between 35 and 50 years old in good health and CMV-seropositive.

The V gene is TRBV10-3, the J gene TRBJ1-1; perhaps TRBD1 as D (5 bases). The V end was cut by 3 bases, the J end by 1 base, with 9 bases between. CDR1 is ENHRY and CDR2 is SYGVKD in the germline V gene. The CDR3 runs 14 residues. CDR3: CAISDRVQNTEAFF. CDR3 DNA sequence: TGTGCCATCAGTGACAGGGTTCAGAACACTGAAGCTTTCTTT.

The chain is built from TRBV5-8 and TRBJ2-3, with D perhaps TRBD2 (6 bases). The CDR3 sequence is 14 residues long. The germline V gene has CDR1 SGHTS and CDR2 YDEGEE. V lost 4 bases, J lost 0 bases, and 9 bases lay in between. Written as DNA, the CDR3 is TGTGCCAGCAGCACGGGGAGGAGCACAGATACGCAGTATTTT. Its protein product is CASSTGRSTDTQYF.

The rearrangement links TRBV29-1 to TRBJ2-1; 9 bases line up with TRBD2. Germline V CDR1 and CDR2: SQVTM, ANQGSEA. V was pared by 6 bases and J by 10 bases, with 4 bases of the junction left unmatched. CDR3 length: 11 amino acids. CDR3 residues: CSVGLAGEQFF. As DNA, the CDR3 is TGCAGCGTGGGGCTAGCGGGGGAGCAGTTCTTC.

The chain couples TRBV20-1 to TRBJ2-3; no firm D call. Per germline, CDR1 DFQATT and CDR2 SNEGSKA (reference sequence). The CDR3 length is 11 residues. Trimming removed 5 bases from V and 3 bases from J, with 6 bases in between. DNA of the CDR3: TGCAGTGCTGGCTCGACAGATACGCAGTATTTT. Translating it yields CSAGSTDTQYF.

This clone was seen more than once but under ten times. V is TRBV7-8 and J is TRBJ1-1; D is perhaps TRBD1 (6 bases). V lost 6 bases and J lost 1, with 12 bases in between. This CDR3 is 14 amino acids long. Germline assignment: CDR1 SGHVS and CDR2 FQNEAQ. As DNA, the CDR3 is TGTGCCAGCAGATACCAGGACAGGAACACTGAAGCTTTCTTT. As protein: CASRYQDRNTEAFF.

This clone was counted between two and nine times. This chain connects TRBV10-1 to TRBJ2-7; the match to TRBD1 covers 7 bases. CDR3 length: 12 residues. Germline V gives CDR1 WNHNN, CDR2 SYGVQD (reference sequence). Trimming removed 3 bases from V and 7 bases from J; junction bases left unmatched: 3. CDR3 DNA sequence: TGCGCCAGCAGTGACCAGGGACAGGAGCAGTACTTC. This encodes CASSDQGQEQYF.

This clone was picked up a small number of times. The J gene is TRBJ2-2, the V gene TRBV7-2; D possibly corresponds to TRBD2 (5 bases). V gave up 4 bases and J gave up 5 bases, with 8 bases separating them. Germline V CDR1 and CDR2: SGHTA, FQGNSA. CDR3 length equals 13 residues. The CDR3 DNA follows: TGTGCCAGCAGCTCTGAGCGGACCGGGGAGCTGTTTTTT. Encoded protein: CASSSERTGELFF. Drawing the rest from reference TRBV7-2 and TRBJ2-2, the complete variable domain is GAGVSQSPSNKVTEKGKDVELRCDPISGHTALYWYRQSLGQGLEFLIYFQGNSAPDKSGLPSDRFSAERTGGSVSTLTIQRTQQEDSAVYLCASSSERTGELFFGEGSRLTVL.

The J gene is TRBJ2-7, the V gene TRBV2; 8 bases fit TRBD1. CDR1 and CDR2 (germline): SNHLY, FYNNEI. The trim removed 6 bases at V and 5 bases at J, leaving 12 bases unmatched. The CDR3 is 15 residues long. CDR3 residues: CASSLPTGEKNEQYF. The CDR3 nucleotides are TGTGCCAGCAGCCTCCCGACAGGGGAAAAAAACGAGCAGTACTTC. Filled out from reference TRBV2 and TRBJ2-7, the complete variable domain reads EPEVTQTPSHQVTQMGQEVILRCVPISNHLYFYWYRQILGQKVEFLVSFYNNEISEKSEIFDDQFSVERPDGSNFTLKIRSTKLEDSAMYFCASSLPTGEKNEQYFGPGTRLTVT.

This clone was seen a few times. The sample has other DNA sequences that encode this CDR3 too. The rearrangement uses TRBV18 and TRBJ1-4; TRBD1 matches 7 bases. The CDR3 has 14 amino acids. Germline CDR1 is KGHSH and CDR2 is LQKENI. The ends lost 2 bases at V and 14 bases at J; junction bases unmatched: 11. The CDR3 nucleotides read TGTGCCAGCTCACCAGAGAGTACAGGGGTCAAGCTGTTTTTT. Residues: CASSPESTGVKLFF.

This clone was observed a few times. The genes are TRBV5-4 and TRBJ1-4, with a weak D call TRBD1 (5 bases). The CDR3 contains 15 residues. Germline V gives CDR1 SGHNT, CDR2 YYREEE (reference sequence). V shed 3 bases and J shed 3 bases, with 12 bases lying between them. The CDR3: CASSYGQRPNEKLFF. DNA for the CDR3: TGTGCCAGCAGCTACGGACAAAGGCCTAATGAAAAACTGTTTTTT.

The table lists this clone with a few counts. The chain combines TRBV9 with TRBJ2-5, with D possibly TRBD1 on 6 matching bases. Trimming took 2 bases from V and 5 from J, leaving 16 bases between them. The CDR3 runs 15 residues. Germline V gene data show CDR1 as SGDLS and CDR2 as YYNGEE. The CDR3 bases are TGTGCCAGCAGCGTGGCAGGGGATCGCGGTGAGACCCAGTACTTC. It translates to CASSVAGDRGETQYF.